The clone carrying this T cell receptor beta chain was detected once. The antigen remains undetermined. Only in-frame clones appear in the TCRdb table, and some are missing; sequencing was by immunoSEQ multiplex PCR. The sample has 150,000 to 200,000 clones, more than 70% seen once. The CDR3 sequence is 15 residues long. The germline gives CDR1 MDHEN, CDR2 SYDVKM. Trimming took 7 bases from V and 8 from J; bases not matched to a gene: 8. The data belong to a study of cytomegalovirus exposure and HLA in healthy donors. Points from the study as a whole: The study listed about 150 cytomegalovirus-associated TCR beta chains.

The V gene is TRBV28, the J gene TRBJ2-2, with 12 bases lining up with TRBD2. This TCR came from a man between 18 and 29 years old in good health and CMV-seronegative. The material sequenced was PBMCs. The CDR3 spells CASTSRLAGVGELFF. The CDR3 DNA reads TGTGCCAGCACCTCAAGACTAGCGGGAGTAGGGGAGCTGTTTTTT.